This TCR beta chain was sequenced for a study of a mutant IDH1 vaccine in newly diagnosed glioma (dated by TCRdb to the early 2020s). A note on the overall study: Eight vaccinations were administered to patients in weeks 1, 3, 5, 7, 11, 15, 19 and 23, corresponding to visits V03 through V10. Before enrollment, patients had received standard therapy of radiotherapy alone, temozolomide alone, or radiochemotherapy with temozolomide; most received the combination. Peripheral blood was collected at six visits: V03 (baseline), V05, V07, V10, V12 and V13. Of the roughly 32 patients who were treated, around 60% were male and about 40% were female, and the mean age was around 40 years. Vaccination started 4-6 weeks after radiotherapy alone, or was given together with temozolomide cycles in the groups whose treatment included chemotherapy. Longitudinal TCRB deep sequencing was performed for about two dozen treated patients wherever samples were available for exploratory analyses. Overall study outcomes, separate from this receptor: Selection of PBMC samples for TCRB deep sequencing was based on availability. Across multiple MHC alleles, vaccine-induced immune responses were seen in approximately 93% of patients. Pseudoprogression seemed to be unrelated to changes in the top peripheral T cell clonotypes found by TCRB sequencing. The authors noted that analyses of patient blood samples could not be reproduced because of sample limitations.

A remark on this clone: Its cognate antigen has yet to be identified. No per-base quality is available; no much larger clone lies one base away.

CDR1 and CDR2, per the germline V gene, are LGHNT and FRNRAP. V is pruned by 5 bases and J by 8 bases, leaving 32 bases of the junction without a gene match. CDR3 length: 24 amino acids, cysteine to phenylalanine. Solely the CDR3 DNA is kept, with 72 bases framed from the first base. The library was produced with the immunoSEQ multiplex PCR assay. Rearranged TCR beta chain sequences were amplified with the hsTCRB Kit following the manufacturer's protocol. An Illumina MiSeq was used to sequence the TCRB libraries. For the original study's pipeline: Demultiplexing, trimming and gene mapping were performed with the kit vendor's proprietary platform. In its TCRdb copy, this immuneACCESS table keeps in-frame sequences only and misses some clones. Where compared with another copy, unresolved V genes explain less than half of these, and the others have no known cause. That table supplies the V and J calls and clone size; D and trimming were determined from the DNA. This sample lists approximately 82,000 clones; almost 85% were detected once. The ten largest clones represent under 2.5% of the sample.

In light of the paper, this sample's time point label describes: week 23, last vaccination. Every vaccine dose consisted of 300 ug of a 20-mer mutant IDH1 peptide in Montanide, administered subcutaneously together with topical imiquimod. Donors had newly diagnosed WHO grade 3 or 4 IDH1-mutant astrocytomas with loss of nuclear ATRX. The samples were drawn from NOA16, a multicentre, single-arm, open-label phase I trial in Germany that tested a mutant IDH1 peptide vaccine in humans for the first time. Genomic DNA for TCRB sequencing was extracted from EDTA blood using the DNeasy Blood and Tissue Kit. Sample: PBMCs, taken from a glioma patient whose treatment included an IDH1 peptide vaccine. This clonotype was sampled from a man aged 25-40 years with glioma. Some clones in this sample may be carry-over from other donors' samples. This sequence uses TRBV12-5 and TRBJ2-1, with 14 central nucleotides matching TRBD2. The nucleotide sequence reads TGTGCTAGTGGTCTTTACAGGGGGCCGGGACTAGCGGGAGTTTCGGTGGGATCTGTTTATGAGCAGTTCTTC. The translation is CASGLYRGPGLAGVSVGSVYEQFF.